The 22 T cell receptor beta chains below come from one sample, sequenced in a study of T cells in Graves' hyperthyroidism and ophthalmopathy. Regions amplified from RNA transcripts were the TCR beta CDR3 regions. TCR CDR3 regions were first amplified by RT-PCR with HTBI primers. TCRdb fed the multiplex PCR reads into MiXCR, producing one record per CDR3 protein. The sample has some 620,000 distinct CDR3 sequences; about 16% are singletons. The sequencing sample was made of blood. These receptors were taken from a woman aged 30 to 39 with Graves' hyperthyroidism.

The chain is built from TRBV6-5 and TRBJ2-5; D remains unclear. Trimming cost V 8 bases and J 5 bases, with 12 bases left between them. CDR1 and CDR2 (germline): MNHEY, SVGAGI. This CDR3 is built from 12 residues. The CDR3 DNA sequence: TGTGCCAGCCGCTATCTCGGGGAGACCCAGTACTTC. Translation: CASRYLGETQYF.

This clonotype appeared a few times. V and J are TRBV30 and TRBJ1-1; no clear D gene. Trimming took off 7 bases at V and 0 bases at J, with 12 bases between the two ends. Germline V gene sequence: CDR1 GTSNPN, CDR2 SVGIG (reference sequence). This CDR3 region has 13 residues. CDR3 sequence (DNA): TGTGCCTCCACGGAGCATATGAACACTGAAGCTTTCTTT. This codes for CASTEHMNTEAFF.

This clonotype has a handful of counts. The chain carries TRBV24-1 and TRBJ1-2; 7 bases align to TRBD1. CDR1 is KGHDR, CDR2 SFDVKD, per germline. The CDR3 is 13 amino acids. V trimming: 7 bases; J trimming: 2 bases; junction bases outside the gene matches: 3. CDR3 sequence reads: CATSQGGNYGYTF. CDR3 nucleotide sequence: TGTGCCACCAGCCAAGGGGGCAACTATGGCTACACCTTC.

The genes are TRBV18 and TRBJ2-3, with a possible D match to TRBD2 (6 bases). The V gene lost 2 bases and the J gene lost 3 bases, with 18 bases spanning the gap. From germline, CDR1 is KGHSH and CDR2 LQKENI. The CDR3 covers 17 residues. The CDR3 DNA reads TGTGCCAGCTCACCAGCGTGGAGTGGGGGAGGAACAGATACGCAGTATTTT. Encoded protein: CASSPAWSGGGTDTQYF.

The chain combines TRBV7-3 with TRBJ2-3; D uncertain. Germline-derived CDR1 and CDR2 are SGHTA and FQGTGA. Trimming pared 4 bases from V and 4 bases from J, leaving 6 bases between. CDR3 length: 12 amino acids. The CDR3 loop reads CASSSLADTQYF. CDR3 sequence (DNA): TGTGCCAGCAGCTCGTTAGCAGATACGCAGTATTTT.

The table lists this clonotype with many counts. The chain links TRBV7-2 to TRBJ1-6; unclear D gene. The CDR3 covers 13 residues. Per the germline V gene, CDR1 is SGHTA and CDR2 is FQGNSA. V lost 0 bases, J lost 10 bases, and 7 bases lay in between. The CDR3 nucleotides are TGTGCCAGCAGCTTAGCGCAGGACTCACCCCTCCACTTT. Protein sequence: CASSLAQDSPLHF.

In its sample, this clonotype was seen many times. The CDR3 is CASSLPGVGYNEQFF. The CDR3, as DNA: TGTGCCAGCAGTTTACCCGGGGTAGGGTACAATGAGCAGTTCTTC. The chain recombines TRBV27 with TRBJ2-1; the D gene is possibly TRBD2 (5 bases). Germline V gene lookup returns CDR1 MNHEY and CDR2 SMNVEV (reference sequence). V was shortened by 2 bases and J by 4 bases, with 12 bases between the two germline ends. The length of the CDR3 is 15 residues.

V and J are TRBV4-2 and TRBJ2-3; the D is unclear. The CDR3 is 14 amino acids. The germline V gene has CDR1 LGHNA and CDR2 YNFKEQ. V was clipped by 4 bases and J by 0 bases, with 8 bases between them. Here the CDR3 DNA reads TGTGCCAGCAGCCCCTTCGCGAGCACAGATACGCAGTATTTT. Its translation: CASSPFASTDTQYF.

This clonotype was detected a few times. CDR3 in DNA: TGTGCCAGCAGCTTAAGGACGGTCTCTGGAAACACCATATATTTT. Translation gives CASSLRTVSGNTIYF. The genes are TRBV11-3 and TRBJ1-3; no firm D call. V lost 2 bases and J lost 0, with 8 bases in between. Germline V gene lookup returns CDR1 SGHNT and CDR2 YENEEA. CDR3 length: 15 amino acids.

Ten or more counts support this clonotype. The chain has TRBV12-3 or TRBV12-4 and TRBJ1-1; 7 bases fit TRBD1. V trimming: 7 bases; J trimming: 7 bases; junction bases outside the gene matches: 9. The CDR3 is 13 residues long. The CDR3: CASTIGTAFEAFF. As DNA, the CDR3 is TGTGCCAGCACTATTGGGACAGCCTTTGAAGCTTTCTTT.

This chain uses TRBV29-1 with TRBJ2-7; D unclear. V lost 7 bases and J lost 4, with 11 bases in between. The CDR3 is 11 amino acids. Per the germline V gene, CDR1 is SQVTM and CDR2 is ANQGSEA. As DNA, the CDR3 is TGCAGCGCCCTTTATGAGTACGAGCAGTACTTC. Encoded protein: CSALYEYEQYF.

This clonotype occurred a few times. V is TRBV9 and J is TRBJ1-1, with 8 positions matching TRBD1. Germline V gene sequence: CDR1 SGDLS, CDR2 YYNGEE. The CDR3 sequence is 16 residues long. V gave up 3 bases and J gave up 0 bases; unmatched junction bases: 7. The DNA of the CDR3 is TGTGCCAGCAGCGAAGGACAGGGTTTAATGAACACTGAAGCTTTCTTT. This translates into CASSEGQGLMNTEAFF.

The rearrangement uses TRBV19 and TRBJ2-2; D not certain. Germline V gives CDR1 LNHDA, CDR2 SQIVND (reference sequence). Trimming took off 3 bases at V and 7 bases at J, with 6 bases between the two ends. CDR3 length: 12 amino acids. As DNA, the CDR3 is TGTGCCAGTAGTATGAGGATCGGGGAGCTGTTTTTT. This codes for CASSMRIGELFF.

The V and J genes are TRBV12-3 or TRBV12-4 and TRBJ1-5, with TRBD1 as a possible D gene (6 bases). V lost 6 bases and J 9 bases, leaving 15 bases between the germline ends. CDR3 length equals 13 residues. The DNA for the CDR3 is TGTGCCAGCAGGGAAGACAGGCGGCGGCCCCAGCATTTT. This sequence encodes CASREDRRRPQHF.

This clonotype appeared many times. The chain uses TRBV2 and TRBJ1-5; D remains ambiguous. The V end lost 2 bases, the J end lost 1 base, and 9 bases lay between the germline ends. CDR1 is SNHLY, CDR2 FYNNEI, per germline. The CDR3 spans 15 residues. The DNA of the CDR3 is TGTGCCAGCAGTGAAAGTTGGGAGAGCAATCAGCCCCAGCATTTT. As protein: CASSESWESNQPQHF.

This clonotype was counted between two and nine times. J is TRBJ2-1 and V is TRBV12-3 or TRBV12-4; no clear D gene. This CDR3 region has 13 residues. V was clipped by 6 bases and J by 4 bases, with 10 bases between them. The CDR3 loop is CASRNTTYNEQFF. CDR3 DNA sequence: TGTGCCAGCAGGAACACAACTTACAATGAGCAGTTCTTC.

This clonotype was detected ten times or more. The V and J genes are TRBV28 and TRBJ2-1; the D is unclear. This CDR3 has 14 residues. V was clipped by 4 bases and J by 0 bases, with 7 bases between them. In germline, CDR1 is MDHEN, CDR2 SYDVKM. CDR3 region: CASSWTGSYNEQFF. CDR3 nucleotide sequence: TGTGCCAGCAGTTGGACGGGCTCCTACAATGAGCAGTTCTTC.

This clonotype was detected ten times or more. The chain joins TRBV3-1 to TRBJ2-3, with D possibly TRBD2 on 5 matching bases. The CDR3 is made up of 15 amino acids. CDR1 is LGHDT and CDR2 is YNNKEL in the germline V gene (reference sequence). Trimming cost V 0 bases and J 5 bases, with 12 bases left between them. CDR3 in DNA: TGTGCCAGCAGCCAAGATCTCGGGGTCCGAGATACGCAGTATTTT. Translated, it gives CASSQDLGVRDTQYF.

This clonotype was picked up many times. J is TRBJ2-7 and V is TRBV20-1; the match to TRBD2 covers 13 bases. CDR1 and CDR2 from the germline V gene are DFQATT and SNEGSKA (reference sequence). This CDR3 region has 15 residues. Trimming took 6 bases from V and 2 from J; bases not matched to a gene: 7. This CDR3 reads CSALRTSGRPYEQYF. The CDR3 DNA sequence: TGCAGTGCCCTAAGGACTAGCGGGAGACCCTACGAGCAGTACTTC.

Notes on this clonotype: No conserved phenylalanine or tryptophan ends this CDR3, so it is likely a read error. This chain links TRBV11-2 with TRBJ2-7; 8 positions match TRBD2. Germline CDR1 SGHAT, CDR2 FQNNGV. The CDR3 is 16 amino acids. The V segment lost 2 bases and the J segment 5 bases; nucleotides outside the gene matches: 11. For the CDR3, the DNA is TGTGCCAGCAGCTTATTAAACGGGGGGGGGTACGACGAGCAGTACCTC. It specifies CASSLLNGGGYDEQYL.

About this clonotype itself: It is unclear where the CDR3 begins or ends on the DNA, so no DNA is shown, and the CDR3 is as TCRdb lists it. The chain employs TRBV12-3 or TRBV12-4 and TRBJ2-7; the table's D call, TRBD1, was not checked against the DNA. Both ends counted, the CDR3 spans 23 residues. CDR3 residues: CASTNQTSMYLCASRTGEYEQYF.

In its sample, this clonotype was seen a few times. The rearrangement uses TRBV18 and TRBJ2-1; 11 nucleotides line up with TRBD2. Germline CDR1 and CDR2: KGHSH and LQKENI. V lost 4 bases, J lost 1 base, and 3 bases stayed unmatched. The CDR3 totals 16 residues. The CDR3 loop is CASSRVAGGSYNEQFF. The CDR3 DNA follows: TGTGCCAGCTCACGAGTAGCGGGAGGGTCCTACAATGAGCAGTTCTTC.